Listed here is a single T cell receptor beta chain. Target depth was 1 in 200,000 to 1 in 1 million T cells, about 10x per clonotype. Profiled with immunoSEQ multiplex PCR; TCRdb holds only in-frame clones, not every one. Of 45,000 to 70,000 clones detected, approximately 52% appear once; the ten largest clones hold roughly 22%. This specimen belongs to a study of cytotoxic CD8 clonotypes in ibrutinib-treated CLL. Study summary: It was after a median roughly 13 months of treatment, range 6 to 36, that response samples were taken.

This CDR3 is built from 16 residues. CDR1 is PRHDT and CDR2 is FYEKMQ in the germline V gene (reference sequence). The J segment lost 5 bases and the V segment lost 3 bases, leaving 8 bases of the junction unmatched. This chain uses TRBV13 with TRBJ2-4, with 9 bases identical to TRBD1. The TCR originated in a human donor with chronic lymphocytic leukemia. Sequences were derived from PBMCs, sampled after 24 months of ibrutinib treatment. The CDR3 DNA reads TGTGCCAGCAGCTTTCCCGGGACAGGGTCGGAAAACATTCAGTACTTC. It yields the protein CASSFPGTGSENIQYF.